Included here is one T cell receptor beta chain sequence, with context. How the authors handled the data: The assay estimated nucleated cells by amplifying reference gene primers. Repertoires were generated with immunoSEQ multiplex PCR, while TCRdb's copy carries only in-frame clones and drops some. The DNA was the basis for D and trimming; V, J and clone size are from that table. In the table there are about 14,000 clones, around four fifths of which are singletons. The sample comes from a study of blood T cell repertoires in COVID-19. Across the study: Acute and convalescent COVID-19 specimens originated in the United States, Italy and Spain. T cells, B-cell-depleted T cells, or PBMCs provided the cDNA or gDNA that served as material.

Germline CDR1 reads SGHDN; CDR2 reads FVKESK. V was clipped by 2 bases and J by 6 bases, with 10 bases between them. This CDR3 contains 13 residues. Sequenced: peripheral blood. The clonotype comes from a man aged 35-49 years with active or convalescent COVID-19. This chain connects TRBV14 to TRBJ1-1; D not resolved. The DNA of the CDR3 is TGTGCCAGCAGCCAATGGTCCGGGGCTGAAGCTTTCTTT. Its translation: CASSQWSGAEAFF.